This T cell receptor beta chain stems from a study of blood T cell repertoires in COVID-19. Study context: PBMCs, B-cell-depleted T cells, or T cells were the source of the cDNA or gDNA that made up the material.

CDR3 size: 15 residues. Trimming removed 4 bases at V and 0 bases at J, with 13 bases between. Some clones are missing from TCRdb's copy, which holds only in-frame ones; the method was immunoSEQ multiplex PCR. The table records approximately 130,000 clones, about 83% of them present only once. V is TRBV5-3 and J is TRBJ1-2; D perhaps matches TRBD1 (6 bases). TRBV5-3 is recorded as an ORF, its role being uncertain. Sequencing input: peripheral blood. The sequence was collected from a man aged 55 to 70 with acute or convalescent COVID-19. The CDR3 is CARSAGTPPNYGYTF. CDR3 nucleotide sequence: TGTGCCAGAAGCGCCGGGACACCTCCTAACTATGGCTACACCTTC.